Listed here are 8 T cell receptor beta chains from one sample, sequenced in a study of blood T cell repertoires in COVID-19. Clones were sequenced by immunoSEQ multiplex PCR, and TCRdb holds only the in-frame ones, with some missing. The sample has 100,000 to 150,000 clones, 80% to 85% seen once; the top ten hold more than 7.5%. Sequences were obtained from peripheral blood. Receptor source: a woman aged 55-70 years with active or convalescent COVID-19.

The gene calls are TRBV27 and TRBJ1-1, with D unresolved. This CDR3 contains 13 residues. V was cut by 1 base and J by 3 bases, with 6 bases left in between. Per the germline V gene, CDR1 is MNHEY and CDR2 is SMNVEV (reference sequence). This CDR3 reads CASSLFGDTEAFF. Here the CDR3 DNA reads TGTGCCAGCAGTTTATTCGGGGACACTGAAGCTTTCTTT.

This clone came up a few times. The chain recombines TRBV27 with TRBJ1-1; TRBD1 matches at 7 bases. CDR1 MNHEY and CDR2 SMNVEV come from the germline V gene (reference sequence). Losses at the gene ends were 0 bases for V and 4 bases for J; bases not matched to a gene: 2. There are 14 residues in the CDR3. CDR3 nucleotides: TGTGCCAGCAGTTTATCAGGGGGCGGCACTGAAGCTTTCTTT. Amino acid sequence: CASSLSGGGTEAFF.

This CDR3 reads CASSYSAGDPDTQYF. In nucleotides, the CDR3 is TGTGCCAGCAGTTACTCTGCGGGAGACCCAGATACGCAGTATTTT. The rearrangement links TRBV6-2 or TRBV6-3 to TRBJ2-3; 7 nucleotides align to TRBD2. After removal of 0 bases from V and 4 bases from J, the junction contained 4 bases not matched to a gene. CDR3 size: 15 residues. CDR1 is MNHEY and CDR2 is SVGEGT in the germline V gene.

V and J are TRBV2 and TRBJ1-2, with TRBD1 matching over 9 bases. Unmatched junction bases numbered 9, after V lost 3 bases and J lost 4 bases. Germline CDR1 reads SNHLY; CDR2 reads FYNNEI. This CDR3 comprises 16 residues. The CDR3 DNA reads TGTGCCAGCAGTGATTTTACAGGGGGCGATCGCTATGGCTACACCTTC. Its translation: CASSDFTGGDRYGYTF.

The chain couples TRBV5-1 to TRBJ2-3; 7 bases fit TRBD1. CDR3 length: 13 amino acids. The ends lost 4 bases at V and 3 bases at J; junction bases unmatched: 2. Germline CDR1 SGHRS, CDR2 YFSETQ. The chain's CDR3 is CASSEQGTDTQYF. The CDR3 DNA sequence: TGCGCCAGCAGCGAACAGGGGACAGATACGCAGTATTTT.

The rearrangement links TRBV11-3 to TRBJ1-1; the D gene is possibly TRBD1 (5 bases). Germline values: CDR1 SGHNT, CDR2 YENEEA. V was cut by 1 base and J by 5 bases, with 8 bases left in between. This CDR3 contains 13 residues. The CDR3 loop reads CASSLVRQTEAFF. CDR3 bases: TGTGCCAGCAGCTTAGTCAGACAGACTGAAGCTTTCTTT.

The chain combines TRBV3-1 (or the pseudogene TRBV3-2) with TRBJ1-1; TRBD1 matches 7 bases. The V segment lost 2 bases and the J segment 6 bases; nucleotides outside the gene matches: 9. The CDR3 sequence is 15 residues long. The germline V gene has CDR1 LGHDT and CDR2 YNNKEL (reference sequence). This chain's CDR3 is CASSQHRGPSAEAFF. The CDR3 nucleotides read TGTGCCAGCAGCCAACACAGGGGCCCCAGCGCTGAAGCTTTCTTT.

V usage is TRBV28 and J usage is TRBJ1-2, with TRBD1 matching over 8 bases. With V trimmed by 10 bases and J by 3 bases, 13 bases remained unmatched. The length of the CDR3 is 15 residues. Germline V gene sequence: CDR1 MDHEN, CDR2 SYDVKM. CDR3 coding DNA: TGTGCCACCCCTCAAACAGGGGGAGGGCACTATGGCTACACCTTC. As protein: CATPQTGGGHYGYTF.